This TCR beta chain was documented in a study of shared clonotypes between healthy human individuals. V shed 3 bases and J shed 5 bases, with 14 bases lying between them. CDR1 is SGHNT, CDR2 YENEEA, per germline. This CDR3 region has 14 residues. Those who donated were healthy HIV-negative adults, with no recent acute infections or vaccinations reported. A CD45RA-negative memory subset and a CD45RA+ naive subset were separated from the CD4+ cells. Using immunoSEQ multiplex PCR, the repertoire was profiled, and TCRdb retains in-frame clones only, with some absent. The table shows roughly 1.5 million clones, with approximately 98% occurring only once.

The sequenced material came from naive CD4+ T cells sorted from blood. Subset denoted: CD45RA+ positively selected. The V gene is TRBV11-3, the J gene TRBJ2-7; D remains unclear. This clonotype was sampled from a man aged 25-40 years in good health. CDR3 DNA sequence: TGTGCCAGCAGCTTTCGAGCCTCCCGGGACGAGCAGTACTTC. Protein product: CASSFRASRDEQYF.